A selection of T cell receptor beta chains follows, all from one sample in a study of circulating and synovial CD4+ cells in juvenile arthritis. TCRdb's table, derived via immunoSEQ multiplex PCR, lists solely in-frame clones and lacks some. The table shows about 36,000 clones, with just under 95% occurring only once. The specimen sequenced was CD4+ T cells from blood. Receptors originate from a human donor with juvenile idiopathic arthritis. The CDR3 runs from the conserved cysteine through the conserved F or W. The D gene is left open where the match is weak. Clone size is given for some rows only: seen once, a few or many times, or a class if the clone is expanded.

NA 16 NA TRBJ2-3 TRBV5-4 CASSLGPQVRTDTQYF TGTGCCAGCAGCTTGGGACCTCAGGTACGCACAGATACGCAGTATTTT
TRBD1 14 NA TRBJ1-5 TRBV7-9 CASSSGQGYQPQHF TGTGCCAGCAGCTCGGGACAGGGCTATCAGCCCCAGCATTTT
TRBD1 16 once TRBJ1-3 TRBV9 CASSGGQAYSGNTIYF TGTGCCAGCAGCGGGGGACAGGCGTACTCTGGAAACACCATATATTTT
TRBD2 15 NA TRBJ2-3 TRBV5-1 CASSPGLGGTDTQYF TGCGCCAGCAGCCCGGGACTAGGAGGCACAGATACGCAGTATTTT
NA 14 NA TRBJ1-1 TRBV7-2 CASSLVRENTEAFF TGTGCCAGCAGCTTGGTCAGGGAGAACACTGAAGCTTTCTTT
NA 15 NA TRBJ2-5 TRBV19 CASSIHRPKAETQYF TGTGCCAGTAGTATACACCGCCCCAAAGCGGAGACCCAGTACTTC
NA 14 NA TRBJ1-2 TRBV5-4 CASSLELSNYGYTF TGTGCCAGCAGCTTGGAGCTTAGTAACTATGGCTACACCTTC
NA 14 NA TRBJ2-3 TRBV6-5 CASSYETSTDTQYF TGTGCCAGCAGTTACGAGACTAGCACAGATACGCAGTATTTT
NA 15 NA TRBJ2-5 TRBV27 CASSLGGRGRETQYF TGTGCCAGCAGTTTAGGGGGCAGGGGTAGAGAGACCCAGTACTTC
NA 13 NA TRBJ1-1 TRBV5-5 CASSFYIDTEAFF TGTGCCAGCAGCTTTTATATTGACACTGAAGCTTTCTTT
TRBD1 16 NA TRBJ1-2 TRBV6-5 CASSSLDRGEYYGYTF TGTGCCAGCAGTTCGCTTGACAGGGGGGAATACTATGGCTACACCTTC
TRBD1 17 NA TRBJ2-3 TRBV4-2 CASSQARQGAYTDTQYF TGTGCCAGCAGCCAGGCCCGACAGGGGGCATACACAGATACGCAGTATTTT
TRBD1 17 NA TRBJ1-3 TRBV7-3 CASSSPGTGGTGNTIYF TGTGCCAGCAGCTCCCCCGGGACAGGGGGAACTGGAAACACCATATATTTT
NA 14 NA TRBJ1-2 TRBV28 CASTGGESNYGYTF TGTGCCAGCACGGGGGGGGAAAGTAACTATGGCTACACCTTC
TRBD1 13 NA TRBJ1-5 TRBV6-1 CASRTGGGQPQHF TGTGCCAGCAGGACAGGGGGCGGCCAGCCCCAGCATTTT
TRBD1 12 NA TRBJ2-5 TRBV29-1 CSGWTGVETQYF TGCAGCGGATGGACAGGGGTAGAGACCCAGTACTTC
TRBD1 14 NA TRBJ1-6 TRBV7-9 CASSRGQGNSPLHF TGTGCCAGCAGCAGGGGACAGGGGAATTCACCCCTCCACTTT
TRBD1 18 NA TRBJ1-4 TRBV5-6 CASSQSDRGRATNEKLFF TGTGCCAGCAGTCAGTCGGACAGGGGCAGAGCAACTAATGAAAAACTGTTTTTT
NA 15 NA TRBJ2-4 TRBV14 CASSQVGRGRNIQYF TGTGCCAGCAGCCAAGTCGGCAGGGGCCGGAACATTCAGTACTTC
TRBD1 14 NA TRBJ2-7 TRBV5-4 CASSTDRGLYEQYF TGTGCCAGCAGCACCGACAGGGGACTCTACGAGCAGTACTTC
NA 11 NA TRBJ2-5 TRBV20-1 CSAEGWETQYF TGCAGTGCTGAGGGTTGGGAGACCCAGTACTTC
NA 15 once TRBJ2-7 TRBV5-1 CASSPLGGPPYEQYF TGCGCCAGCAGTCCCCTTGGGGGCCCCCCCTACGAGCAGTACTTC
NA 16 NA TRBJ2-3 TRBV7-9 CASSSSARGHTDTQYF TGTGCCAGCAGCTCCTCCGCGCGGGGGCACACAGATACGCAGTATTTT
TRBD2 14 NA TRBJ2-3 TRBV5-1 CASSQRGVTDTQYF TGCGCCAGCAGTCAGCGGGGGGTCACAGATACGCAGTATTTT
TRBD1 16 NA TRBJ2-1 TRBV27 CASSRPGDRDNNEQFF TGTGCCAGCAGTAGGCCGGGGGACAGGGACAACAATGAGCAGTTCTTC
TRBD1 15 NA TRBJ2-2 TRBV5-4 CASSRQGAGTGELFF TGTGCCAGCAGCCGGCAGGGGGCAGGCACCGGGGAGCTGTTTTTT
TRBD1 14 NA TRBJ1-2 TRBV11-2 CASSLTGGNYGYTF TGTGCCAGCAGCCTCACAGGGGGGAACTATGGCTACACCTTC
NA 14 NA TRBJ1-2 TRBV29-1 CSVEGSGSADGYTF TGCAGCGTTGAAGGATCGGGGTCCGCAGATGGCTACACCTTC
TRBD2 14 NA TRBJ2-7 TRBV6-1 CASSSAGGLGEQYF TGTGCCAGCAGTTCAGCGGGGGGGCTGGGGGAGCAGTACTTC
NA 15 NA TRBJ2-1 TRBV9 CASSVVPGDYNEQFF TGTGCCAGCAGCGTAGTCCCTGGAGACTACAATGAGCAGTTCTTC
TRBD1 16 NA TRBJ2-2 TRBV6-6 CASSYPGTGGTGELFF TGTGCCAGCAGTTACCCCGGGACAGGGGGCACCGGGGAGCTGTTTTTT
NA 16 once TRBJ2-4 TRBV5-1 CASSLAIGSGGNIQYF TGCGCCAGCAGCTTGGCCATCGGGTCCGGGGGAAACATTCAGTACTTC
TRBD2 15 NA TRBJ2-5 TRBV5-1 CASSLEAGGPETQYF TGCGCCAGCAGCTTGGAAGCGGGGGGCCCCGAGACCCAGTACTTC
TRBD2 16 NA TRBJ2-7 TRBV7-2 CASSRTSGGVSYEQYF TGTGCCAGCAGCCGGACTAGCGGGGGCGTCTCCTACGAGCAGTACTTC
NA 16 NA TRBJ2-1 TRBV9 CASTPGIGKGSNEQFF TGTGCCAGCACCCCCGGGATTGGCAAGGGAAGCAATGAGCAGTTCTTC
NA 14 NA TRBJ1-4 TRBV6-6 CASSYSGGVEKLFF TGTGCCAGCAGTTACTCCGGGGGGGTGGAAAAACTGTTTTTT
TRBD1 14 once TRBJ2-7 TRBV9 CASSARTGTYEQYF TGTGCCAGCAGCGCTCGGACAGGGACCTACGAGCAGTACTTC
TRBD1 13 NA TRBJ1-3 TRBV7-2 CASSWGQGNTIYF TGTGCCAGCAGCTGGGGACAGGGAAACACCATATATTTT
NA 17 NA TRBJ2-3 TRBV5-1 CASSLGVGGRGTDTQYF TGCGCCAGCAGCTTGGGAGTCGGGGGGCGGGGCACAGATACGCAGTATTTT
TRBD2 17 NA TRBJ2-1 TRBV5-1 CASGAGGSRLTYNEQFF TGCGCCAGCGGGGCGGGGGGGTCCAGATTGACCTACAATGAGCAGTTCTTC
NA 14 NA TRBJ1-2 TRBV19 CASSLVSFPYGYTF TGTGCCAGTAGCCTAGTAAGTTTCCCCTATGGCTACACCTTC
TRBD1 16 NA TRBJ2-5 TRBV10-3 CAISEQTGGVWETQYF TGTGCCATCAGTGAGCAGACAGGGGGGGTATGGGAGACCCAGTACTTC
TRBD2 21 NA TRBJ2-3 TRBV7-6 CASSLMSGGTRNPLRPDTQYF TGTGCCAGCAGCCTAATGAGCGGGGGGACAAGAAATCCCCTACGCCCAGATACGCAGTATTTT
NA 12 few TRBJ2-1 TRBV5-8 CASSLVNNEQFF TGTGCCAGCAGCTTGGTAAACAATGAGCAGTTCTTC
TRBD1 15 NA TRBJ2-7 TRBV2 CASIRDGQETYEQYF TGTGCCAGCATTAGGGATGGACAGGAGACCTACGAGCAGTACTTC
NA 14 NA TRBJ2-2 TRBV25-1 CASKRHSLTGELFF TGTGCCAGCAAAAGACACTCACTCACCGGGGAGCTGTTTTTT
TRBD1 15 NA TRBJ1-2 TRBV6-5 CASSLGTGRTGGYTF TGTGCCAGCAGTTTGGGGACAGGGAGGACTGGTGGCTACACCTTC
NA 14 NA TRBJ2-3 TRBV5-1 CASSLARGTDTQYF TGCGCCAGCAGCTTGGCCAGGGGAACAGATACGCAGTATTTT
TRBD2 15 NA TRBJ2-5 TRBV9 CASSVGTSGEETQYF TGTGCCAGCAGCGTAGGGACTAGCGGGGAGGAGACCCAGTACTTC
NA 16 NA TRBJ1-5 TRBV4-3 CASSQDRGSSNQPQHF TGCGCCAGCAGCCAAGATAGGGGTTCAAGCAATCAGCCCCAGCATTTT
NA 11 NA TRBJ2-7 TRBV7-9 CASSPSYEQYF TGTGCCAGCAGCCCGTCCTACGAGCAGTACTTC